One and the same sample provided the 22 T cell receptor beta chains below, sequenced in a study of cytomegalovirus exposure and HLA in healthy donors. Amplification used 60 Vbeta primers and 13 Jbeta primers. Sequenced by immunoSEQ multiplex PCR; TCRdb stores in-frame clones only, minus some. The sample includes 140,000 to 150,000 clones, 84% of them seen just once. The sample was PBMCs. The receptors shown here come from a boy aged 2-15 years in good health and CMV-seronegative.

The chain recombines TRBV9 with TRBJ2-3, with D possibly matching TRBD2 (6 bases). Trimming stripped 6 bases from V and 0 bases from J, with 17 bases between. Looked up from germline, CDR1 is SGDLS and CDR2 is YYNGEE. The CDR3 extends over 16 amino acids. CDR3 DNA sequence: TGTGCCAGCACCATAAACGGCGGAGGGAGCACAGATACGCAGTATTTT. Residues: CASTINGGGSTDTQYF.

The chain uses TRBV6-1 and TRBJ2-1, with D perhaps TRBD1 (6 bases). This CDR3 spans 14 amino acids. V was trimmed by 3 bases and J by 4 bases, leaving 10 bases between them. CDR1 and CDR2 from the germline V gene are MNHNS and SASEGT. CDR3 sequence: CASSDRGNYNEQFF. The CDR3 region has the DNA TGTGCCAGCAGTGACAGGGGTAATTACAATGAGCAGTTCTTC.

The CDR3 spells CAWSDGTGSGETQYF. In DNA, the CDR3 is TGTGCCTGGAGTGACGGGACAGGGAGTGGAGAGACCCAGTACTTC. The chain combines TRBV30 with TRBJ2-5; 9 bases map to TRBD1. The germline V gene encodes CDR1 GTSNPN and CDR2 SVGIG (reference sequence). Trimming cost V 1 base and J 4 bases; bases outside gene matches: 7. The CDR3 runs 15 residues.

The rearrangement links TRBV5-4 to TRBJ2-3; tentative D call: TRBD2 (5 bases). The ends were cut back, 1 base at V and 0 bases at J, with 12 bases in the middle. There are 16 residues in the CDR3. Germline lookup yields CDR1 SGHNT and CDR2 YYREEE (reference sequence). The CDR3 protein is CASSLRLQLSTDTQYF. The CDR3 region has the DNA TGTGCCAGCAGCTTGCGACTACAGCTGAGCACAGATACGCAGTATTTT.

This clone came up a few times. The J gene is TRBJ2-7, the V gene TRBV6-5; D unclear. The CDR3 has 13 amino acids. Germline assignment: CDR1 MNHEY and CDR2 SVGAGI. With 6 bases removed from V and 4 bases from J, the gap between germline ends came to 13 bases. The CDR3 nucleotides are TGTGCCAGCAGACCCCCCGAGGATTACGAGCAGTACTTC. It yields the protein CASRPPEDYEQYF.

This clone appeared once. The CDR3 DNA follows: TGTGCCAGCAGCTATGGACAGGGGACAGATACGCAGTATTTT. It translates to CASSYGQGTDTQYF. V usage is TRBV9 and J usage is TRBJ2-3; 9 positions match TRBD1. The CDR3 has 14 amino acids. The germline CDR1 and CDR2 sequences are SGDLS and YYNGEE. The V gene end was trimmed by 4 bases and the J gene end by 3 bases; junction bases not matched to a gene: 3.

This clone showed up just a few times. The rearrangement links TRBV5-6 to TRBJ2-7; no definite D call. This CDR3 has 14 amino acids. Trimming cost V 4 bases and J 3 bases, with 14 bases left between them. Germline CDR1 SGHDT, CDR2 YYEEEE. In nucleotides, the CDR3 is TGTGCCAGCAGCCCCTGGCCCGCCGACTACGAGCAGTACTTC. Translating gives CASSPWPADYEQYF.

The gene calls are TRBV11-3 and TRBJ2-6; TRBD1 matches at 9 bases. This CDR3 is 18 amino acids long. Germline V gives CDR1 SGHNT, CDR2 YENEEA. Trimming took 2 bases from V and 4 from J; bases not matched to a gene: 9. DNA for the CDR3: TGTGCCAGCAGCTTAAGCTGGGACAGGGATTCCGGGGCCAACGTCCTGACTTTC. This sequence encodes CASSLSWDRDSGANVLTF.

This chain connects TRBV5-1 to TRBJ2-1, with a possible D match to TRBD1 (5 bases). The CDR3 spans 18 residues. Trimming took 0 bases from V and 3 from J, leaving 19 bases between them. Germline V CDR1 and CDR2: SGHRS, YFSETQ. The CDR3 spells CASSLGLVGRGLYNEQFF. The CDR3 bases are TGCGCCAGCAGCTTGGGTTTGGTGGGGCGAGGTCTCTACAATGAGCAGTTCTTC.

The chain combines TRBV6-1 with TRBJ1-1; the D gene is possibly TRBD1 (5 bases). CDR1 and CDR2 from the germline V gene are MNHNS and SASEGT. V was clipped by 8 bases and J by 4 bases, with 20 bases between them. The CDR3 covers 15 residues. CDR3 coding DNA: TGTGCCAGCTGGTGGTTCGGGGGAGCGAGCACTGAAGCTTTCTTT. Amino acid sequence: CASWWFGGASTEAFF.

The V and J genes are TRBV2 and TRBJ2-1, with a weak D call TRBD2 (8 bases). V was clipped by 6 bases and J by 10 bases, with 22 bases between them. Germline V gene data show CDR1 as SNHLY and CDR2 as FYNNEI. The CDR3 covers 15 residues. This chain's CDR3 is CASRDSGAGGGEQFF. The CDR3 DNA reads TGTGCCAGCAGGGATAGCGGGGCAGGGGGTGGGGAGCAGTTCTTC.

The chain has TRBV7-9 and TRBJ1-1; D unresolved. Germline V lookup: CDR1 SEHNR, CDR2 FQNEAQ (reference sequence). V was cut by 5 bases and J by 5 bases, with 15 bases left in between. This CDR3 is built from 14 residues. Here the CDR3 reads CASSPAQRRTEAFF. The DNA of the CDR3 is TGTGCCAGCAGCCCTGCCCAACGTCGGACTGAAGCTTTCTTT.

The V and J genes are TRBV2 and TRBJ2-1; 12 bases line up with TRBD2. After removal of 2 bases from V and 7 bases from J, the junction contained 3 bases not matched to a gene. The CDR3 runs 15 residues. CDR1 is SNHLY, CDR2 FYNNEI, per germline. This CDR3 reads CASSELAGGINEQFF. The CDR3 DNA follows: TGTGCCAGCAGTGAACTAGCGGGAGGGATAAATGAGCAGTTCTTC. The whole variable domain, remainder taken from reference TRBV2 and TRBJ2-1, is EPEVTQTPSHQVTQMGQEVILRCVPISNHLYFYWYRQILGQKVEFLVSFYNNEISEKSEIFDDQFSVERPDGSNFTLKIRSTKLEDSAMYFCASSELAGGINEQFFGPGTRLTVL.

This rearrangement joins TRBV6-4 to TRBJ2-3, with 9 bases identical to TRBD2. This CDR3 comprises 16 residues. V shed 0 bases and J 1 base; nucleotides not matched to a gene: 2. CDR1 is MRHNA and CDR2 is SNTAGT in the germline V gene. CDR3 sequence reads: CASSDSASGGTDTQYF. The CDR3 region has the DNA TGTGCCAGCAGTGACTCGGCTAGCGGGGGCACAGATACGCAGTATTTT.

The chain recombines TRBV28 with TRBJ2-1; D is unresolved. V lost 4 bases and J 2 bases, leaving 9 bases between the germline ends. Germline loops: CDR1 MDHEN, CDR2 SYDVKM. The CDR3 spans 14 residues. CDR3 sequence (DNA): TGTGCCAGCAGTTCAAGACTGCCCTACAATGAGCAGTTCTTC. This codes for CASSSRLPYNEQFF.

The chain is built from TRBV5-1 and TRBJ2-3, with 11 bases that match TRBD2. Trimming removed 0 bases from V and 2 bases from J; junction bases left unmatched: 8. Germline CDR1 SGHRS, CDR2 YFSETQ. The CDR3 spans 18 residues. The DNA of the CDR3 is TGCGCCAGCAGCTTGGCCCTAGCGGGGGGCTCTTTCACAGATACGCAGTATTTT. Protein sequence: CASSLALAGGSFTDTQYF.

This chain links TRBV28 with TRBJ2-3; 8 bases are a match to TRBD2. Per the germline V gene, CDR1 is MDHEN and CDR2 is SYDVKM. CDR3 size: 15 residues. After removal of 3 bases from V and 2 bases from J, the junction contained 4 bases not matched to a gene. CDR3 coding DNA: TGTGCCAGCAGTTTTCCAGCGGGGGTCACAGATACGCAGTATTTT. Its translation: CASSFPAGVTDTQYF. The full variable domain, completed using reference TRBV28 and TRBJ2-3, is DVKVTQSSRYLVKRTGEKVFLECVQDMDHENMFWYRQDPGLGLRLIYFSYDVKMKEKGDIPEGYSVSREKKERFSLILESASTNQTSMYLCASSFPAGVTDTQYFGPGTRLTVL.

The J gene is TRBJ1-2, the V gene TRBV27, with no clear D. The CDR3 extends over 13 amino acids. Per the germline V gene, CDR1 is MNHEY and CDR2 is SMNVEV (reference sequence). Trimming removed 3 bases from V and 0 bases from J, with 5 bases in between. CDR3 sequence (DNA): TGTGCCAGCAGTTTTGACACTAACTATGGCTACACCTTC. Encoded protein: CASSFDTNYGYTF.

The J gene is TRBJ2-7, the V gene TRBV10-3; no clear D. The germline V and J ends were trimmed by 7 bases and 4 bases, with 8 bases remaining between them. The V gene's germline CDR1 is ENHRY and CDR2 SYGVKD. The CDR3 consists of 11 residues. CDR3 in amino acids: CAITVGYEQYF. DNA for the CDR3: TGTGCCATCACCGTCGGGTACGAGCAGTACTTC.

This rearrangement joins TRBV25-1 to TRBJ1-5, with D possibly TRBD1 on 5 matching bases. The CDR3 length is 17 residues. Germline values: CDR1 MGHDK, CDR2 SYGVNS. Trimming pared 2 bases from V and 1 base from J, leaving 15 bases between. CDR3 DNA: TGTGCCAGCAGTGAACATCTCGCGGGGCCGAGCAATCAGCCCCAGCATTTT. Its protein is CASSEHLAGPSNQPQHF. Full variable domain (outside the CDR3, taken from reference TRBV25-1 and TRBJ1-5): EADIYQTPRYLVIGTGKKITLECSQTMGHDKMYWYQQDPGMELHLIHYSYGVNSTEKGDLSSESTVSRIRTEHFPLTLESARPSHTSQYLCASSEHLAGPSNQPQHFGDGTRLSIL.

The V call is TRBV5-4, the J call TRBJ2-5; no firm D call. The J call is in doubt because the DNA end fits TRBJ2-7 better. Per germline, CDR1 SGHNT and CDR2 YYREEE (reference sequence). This CDR3 contains 11 residues. For the CDR3, the DNA is TGTGCCAGCAGCTTGGGGTTCGAGCAGTACTTC. This gives the protein CASSLGFEQYF.

The V gene is TRBV21-1, the J gene TRBJ2-7; the table's D call, TRBD1, has no DNA check behind it. TRBV21-1 is an annotated pseudogene. The CDR3 spans 13 residues. The CDR3 coding sequence is TGTGCCAGCAGCGGACAGGTCTCCTACGAGCAGTACTTC. Amino acids: CASSGQVSYEQYF.